These 15 T cell receptor beta chains were all obtained from the same sample, sequenced in a study of T cells in Graves' hyperthyroidism and ophthalmopathy (dated by TCRdb to the late 2010s). Preparation of the library involved multiplex PCR. This sample was sequenced with an Illumina HiSeq 2000. The TCR beta CDR3 regions were amplified from the RNA transcripts. The TCR CDR3 was subjected to a first round of RT-PCR using the HTBI primer set and the Qiagen OneStep RT-PCR kit. TCRdb cleaned the public reads at Q25 with fastp, built clones with MiXCR and kept in-frame beta chains. Under each unique CDR3 protein, matching rows form one entry showing the most common genes and DNA. In all, the sample holds more than 350,000 distinct CDR3 sequences, and under 15% of those were seen once. The ten largest clones add up to approximately 32% of the sample. Sequenced material: blood. The origin of the receptors is a woman aged 30 to 39 with Graves' hyperthyroidism.

This clonotype was seen a handful of times. V is TRBV9 and J is TRBJ2-7; 8 bases are shared with TRBD1. The germline CDR1 and CDR2 sequences are SGDLS and YYNGEE. The CDR3 is 14 amino acids. V shed 6 bases and J 6 bases; nucleotides not matched to a gene: 11. CDR3 coding DNA: TGTGCCAGCACCGTTGGACAGGGTACCTGCGAGCAGTACTTC. This gives the protein CASTVGQGTCEQYF.

This clonotype was observed many times. The rearrangement uses TRBV2 and TRBJ2-4, with 8 nucleotides matching TRBD2. This CDR3 is 15 amino acids long. Germline assignment: CDR1 SNHLY and CDR2 FYNNEI. Trimming cost V 7 bases and J 0 bases; bases outside gene matches: 5. The CDR3 nucleotides read TGTGCCAGCATCGGCGGGAGGATAGCCAAAAACATTCAGTACTTC. Translation gives CASIGGRIAKNIQYF.

This clonotype was observed a few times. J is TRBJ2-1 and V is TRBV12-5; TRBD2 matches 11 bases. Germline CDR1 LGHNT, CDR2 FRNRAP. V shed 1 base, J shed 6 bases, and the junction held 2 bases outside the gene matches. This CDR3 contains 15 residues. CDR3 amino acids: CASGLGSGRVNEQFF. The CDR3 DNA follows: TGTGCTAGTGGTTTGGGTAGCGGGAGGGTCAATGAGCAGTTCTTC.

This clonotype was observed many times. V is TRBV18 and J is TRBJ2-2; D not resolved. This CDR3 has 12 amino acids. Germline CDR1 KGHSH, CDR2 LQKENI. Trimming stripped 3 bases from V and 9 bases from J, with 8 bases between. The chain's CDR3 is CASSPQLRELFF. CDR3 DNA sequence: TGTGCCAGCTCACCCCAACTCCGGGAGCTGTTTTTT.

V and J are TRBV15 and TRBJ2-3, with 7 bases aligning to TRBD1. Germline CDR1 LNHNV, CDR2 YYDKDF (reference sequence). The CDR3 totals 16 residues. After removal of 0 bases from V and 1 base from J, the junction contained 4 bases not matched to a gene. The CDR3 DNA sequence: TGTGCCACCAGCAGAGATCGACAGGGCCGCACAGATACGCAGTATTTT. Translation gives CATSRDRQGRTDTQYF.

Notes on this clonotype: A much larger clone differs by one base, so this may be a read error. The CDR3 ends on some other residue instead of the conserved phenylalanine or tryptophan, so this is likely a read error. The chain couples TRBV30 to TRBJ2-2; D unresolved. CDR1 and CDR2 from the germline V gene are GTSNPN and SVGIG (reference sequence). V lost 3 bases and J lost 3, with 5 bases in between. The CDR3 totals 12 residues. For the CDR3, the DNA is TGTGCCTGGAGCCAGCACACCGGGGAGCTGTTTCTT. This sequence encodes CAWSQHTGELFL.

The chain has TRBV20-1 and TRBJ2-7, with D uncertain. The V gene's germline CDR1 is DFQATT and CDR2 SNEGSKA (reference sequence). The ends were cut back, 3 bases at V and 3 bases at J, with 9 bases in the middle. This CDR3 has 12 residues. The CDR3 here is CSASSQIYEQYF. The CDR3 nucleotides are TGCAGTGCTAGTTCGCAGATCTACGAGCAGTACTTC.

This clonotype was counted at least ten times. V is TRBV2 and J is TRBJ1-6; D call uncertain. Germline lookup yields CDR1 SNHLY and CDR2 FYNNEI. V was shortened by 3 bases and J by 0 bases, with 9 bases between the two germline ends. The CDR3 spans 16 residues. Here the CDR3 reads CASSEGRSSYNSPLHF. CDR3 DNA: TGTGCCAGCAGTGAGGGCAGGAGCTCCTATAATTCACCCCTCCACTTT.

Ten or more counts support this clonotype. The chain uses TRBV27 and TRBJ2-3, with D uncertain. CDR3 size: 13 residues. The V end lost 4 bases, the J end lost 7 bases, and 12 bases lay between the germline ends. Germline CDR1 is MNHEY and CDR2 is SMNVEV (reference sequence). CDR3 region: CASSSLLGNTQYF. The CDR3, as DNA: TGTGCCAGCAGTTCCCTATTGGGGAATACGCAGTATTTT.

This clonotype came up a few times. The rearrangement joins TRBV15 to TRBJ2-7; no clear D. The germline V gene encodes CDR1 LNHNV and CDR2 YYDKDF (reference sequence). V lost 1 base and J lost 6, with 10 bases in between. CDR3 length: 13 residues. This chain's CDR3 is CATSRVSGSEQYF. The CDR3 DNA reads as TGTGCCACCAGCAGAGTATCCGGTAGCGAGCAGTACTTC.

The J gene is TRBJ2-1, the V gene TRBV24-1; D possibly corresponds to TRBD2 (6 bases). CDR3 size: 13 residues. V lost 4 bases and J 10 bases, leaving 13 bases between the germline ends. The germline V gene encodes CDR1 KGHDR and CDR2 SFDVKD. In DNA, the CDR3 is TGTGCCACCAGTGACCTTACTAGCCGGGAGCAGTTCTTC. As protein: CATSDLTSREQFF.

This clonotype was detected many times. This chain uses TRBV3-1 with TRBJ1-5; D remains ambiguous. Trimming pared 5 bases from V and 2 bases from J, leaving 10 bases between. This CDR3 region has 14 residues. Germline CDR1 is LGHDT and CDR2 is YNNKEL (reference sequence). The CDR3 sequence: CASSSGLGNQPQHF. CDR3 bases: TGTGCCAGCAGCTCAGGACTTGGCAATCAGCCCCAGCATTTT. Combining the CDR3 with reference TRBV3-1 and TRBJ1-5 gives the whole variable domain DTAVSQTPKYLVTQMGNDKSIKCEQNLGHDTMYWYKQDSKKFLKIMFSYNNKELIINETVPNRFSPKSPDKAHLNLHINSLELGDSAVYFCASSSGLGNQPQHFGDGTRLSIL.

The chain has TRBV30 and TRBJ1-5; no firm D call. The CDR3 loop spans 15 amino acids. Germline V gene sequence: CDR1 GTSNPN, CDR2 SVGIG (reference sequence). The germline V and J ends were trimmed by 0 bases and 7 bases, with 16 bases remaining between them. DNA for the CDR3: TGTGCCTGGAGTGTACTATTCGGGGTGGGCCAGCCCCAGCATTTT. This translates into CAWSVLFGVGQPQHF.

The sample holds many counts of this clonotype. The chain combines TRBV27 with TRBJ2-1; 15 bases map to TRBD2. The CDR3 is 15 amino acids. The V segment lost 5 bases and the J segment 10 bases; nucleotides outside the gene matches: 6. Germline CDR1 is MNHEY and CDR2 is SMNVEV (reference sequence). CDR3 nucleotide sequence: TGTGCCAGCAGTGTTACCGGGACTAGCGGGAGGGAGCAGTTCTTC. Protein product: CASSVTGTSGREQFF.

This clonotype showed up just once. One base away lies a much larger clone, so this may be a sequencing read error. The rearrangement uses TRBV5-1 and TRBJ2-7; D unresolved. This CDR3 comprises 15 residues. The germline V gene encodes CDR1 SGHRS and CDR2 YFSETQ. Trimming cost V 4 bases and J 2 bases, with 16 bases left between them. CDR3 nucleotides: TGCGCCAGCAGCGAGAAGAACGTCGGGCCCTACGAGCAGTACTTC. This sequence encodes CASSEKNVGPYEQYF. Full variable domain (rest looked up from reference TRBV5-1 and TRBJ2-7): KAGVTQTPRYLIKTRGQQVTLSCSPISGHRSVSWYQQTPGQGLQFLFEYFSETQRNKGNFPGRFSGRQFSNSRSEMNVSTLELGDSALYLCASSEKNVGPYEQYFGPGTRLTVT.